These T cell receptor beta chains were read from a single sample in a study of control samples from healthy donors and cancer patients. The repertoire was sequenced with immunoSEQ multiplex PCR; TCRdb's copy has only in-frame clones and lacks some. This table has over 85,000 clones, roughly nine tenths appearing once. The sample consisted of blood. These receptor sequences come from a woman aged 18 to 35 in good health. Both conserved end residues are part of each CDR3. A D gene is named only where the DNA matches it firmly. Not all rows give a size; the values are once, few, many and, for expanded clones, a class.

TRBV28	-	TRBD1	TRBJ1-1	CASTPRGTGSFEAFF	TGTGCCAGCACCCCTCGCGGGACAGGGTCCTTTGAAGCTTTCTTT
TRBV11-2	-	-	TRBJ1-1	CASRQTGRTEAFF	TGTGCCAGCAGACAAACAGGGAGGACTGAAGCTTTCTTT
TRBV10-3	-	-	TRBJ1-5	CAISGDRSNQPQHF	TGTGCCATCAGTGGAGACAGGAGCAATCAGCCCCAGCATTTT
TRBV4-2	-	-	TRBJ1-3	CASTESLSTGNTIYF	TGTGCCAGCACCGAGTCCTTAAGCACTGGAAACACCATATATTTT
TRBV30	-	-	TRBJ1-2	CAWSRDGTPGYGYTF	TGTGCCTGGAGTAGGGACGGGACCCCTGGGTATGGCTACACCTTC
TRBV29-1	few	TRBD2	TRBJ2-7	CSVTLADTYEQYF	TGCAGCGTTACACTAGCGGACACCTACGAGCAGTACTTC
TRBV28	few	-	TRBJ1-6	CATGGLNSPLHF	TGTGCCACTGGGGGTCTTAATTCACCCCTCCACTTT
TRBV11-2	-	TRBD2	TRBJ2-7	CASSLWSGTSGRNYEQYF	TGTGCCAGCAGCTTATGGTCCGGGACTAGCGGGAGAAATTACGAGCAGTACTTC
TRBV5-1	-	TRBD1	TRBJ1-2	CASSIGTGAGYTF	TGCGCCAGCAGCATCGGGACAGGGGCTGGCTACACCTTC
TRBV5-1	once	-	TRBJ2-7	CASSIHSGYEQYF	TGCGCCAGCAGCATCCACTCTGGATACGAGCAGTACTTC
TRBV30	-	TRBD1	TRBJ1-6	CAWSVQGDSPLHF	TGTGCCTGGAGTGTACAGGGGGATTCACCCCTCCACTTT